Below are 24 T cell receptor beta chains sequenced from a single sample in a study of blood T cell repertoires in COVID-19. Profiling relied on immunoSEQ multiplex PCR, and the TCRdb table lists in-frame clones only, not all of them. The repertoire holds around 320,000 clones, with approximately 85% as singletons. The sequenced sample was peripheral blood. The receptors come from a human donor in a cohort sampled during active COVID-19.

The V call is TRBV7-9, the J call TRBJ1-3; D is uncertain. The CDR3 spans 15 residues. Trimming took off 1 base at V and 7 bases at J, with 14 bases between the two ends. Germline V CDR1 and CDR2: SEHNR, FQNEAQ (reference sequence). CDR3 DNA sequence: TGTGCCAGCAGCTTAGTTAATGAGGGAACGAACACCATATATTTT. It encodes CASSLVNEGTNTIYF.

CDR3 sequence: CASGFYGQKNTGELFF. The CDR3, as DNA: TGCGCCAGCGGTTTCTATGGACAGAAGAACACCGGGGAGCTGTTTTTT. This sequence joins TRBV5-1 and TRBJ2-2; D is possibly TRBD1 (6 bases). This CDR3 comprises 16 residues. The V gene's germline CDR1 is SGHRS and CDR2 YFSETQ. V gave up 7 bases and J gave up 1 base, with 17 bases separating them.

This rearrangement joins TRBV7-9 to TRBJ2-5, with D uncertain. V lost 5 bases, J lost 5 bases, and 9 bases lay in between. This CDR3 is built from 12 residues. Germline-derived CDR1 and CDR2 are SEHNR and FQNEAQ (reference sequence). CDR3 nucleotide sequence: TGTGCCAGCAGCCAGTCCTGGGAGACCCAGTACTTC. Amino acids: CASSQSWETQYF. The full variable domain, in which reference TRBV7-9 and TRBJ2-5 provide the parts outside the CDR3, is DTGVSQNPRHKITKRGQNVTFRCDPISEHNRLYWYRQTLGQGPEFLTYFQNEAQLEKSRLLSDRFSAERPKGSFSTLEIQRTEQGDSAMYLCASSQSWETQYFGPGTRLLVL.

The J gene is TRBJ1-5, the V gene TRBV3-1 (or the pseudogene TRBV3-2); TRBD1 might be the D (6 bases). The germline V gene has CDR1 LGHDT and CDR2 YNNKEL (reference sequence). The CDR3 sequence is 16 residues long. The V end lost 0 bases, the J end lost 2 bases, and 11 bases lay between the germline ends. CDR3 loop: CASSQDGGQGNQPQHF. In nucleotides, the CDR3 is TGTGCCAGCAGCCAAGATGGGGGACAAGGCAATCAGCCCCAGCATTTT.

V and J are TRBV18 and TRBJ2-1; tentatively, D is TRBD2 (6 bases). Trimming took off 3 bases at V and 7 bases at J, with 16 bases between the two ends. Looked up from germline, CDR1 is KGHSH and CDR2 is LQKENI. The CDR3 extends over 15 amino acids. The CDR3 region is CASSPIAGSLNEQFF. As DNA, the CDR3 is TGTGCCAGCTCACCGATTGCGGGGAGTTTAAATGAGCAGTTCTTC.

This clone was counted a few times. The CDR3 reads CASSQGGSDTEAFF. The CDR3 DNA follows: TGTGCCAGCAGCCAAGGGGGCTCGGACACTGAAGCTTTCTTT. The chain employs TRBV3-1 (or the pseudogene TRBV3-2) and TRBJ1-1, with a possible D match to TRBD1 (5 bases). Germline V gene sequence: CDR1 LGHDT, CDR2 YNNKEL (reference sequence). The CDR3 is made up of 14 amino acids. Trimming left V 1 base short and J 3 bases short, with 9 bases between.

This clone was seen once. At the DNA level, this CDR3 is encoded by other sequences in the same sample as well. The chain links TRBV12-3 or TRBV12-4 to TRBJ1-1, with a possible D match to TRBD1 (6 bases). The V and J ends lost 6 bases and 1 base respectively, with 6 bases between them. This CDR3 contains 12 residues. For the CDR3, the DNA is TGTGCCAGCAGGACAGGGAACACTGAAGCTTTCTTT. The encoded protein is CASRTGNTEAFF.

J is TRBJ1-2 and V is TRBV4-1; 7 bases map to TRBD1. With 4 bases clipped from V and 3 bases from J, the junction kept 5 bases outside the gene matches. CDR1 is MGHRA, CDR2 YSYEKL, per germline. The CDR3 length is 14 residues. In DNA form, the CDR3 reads TGCGCCAGCAGCCGGACCGGGACAGACTATGGCTACACCTTC. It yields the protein CASSRTGTDYGYTF.

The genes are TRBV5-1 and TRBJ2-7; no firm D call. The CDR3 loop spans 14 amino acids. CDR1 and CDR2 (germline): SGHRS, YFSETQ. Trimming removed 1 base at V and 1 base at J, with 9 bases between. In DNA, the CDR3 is TGCGCCAGCAGCTTGACCTATGCATCCTACGAGCAGTACTTC. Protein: CASSLTYASYEQYF.

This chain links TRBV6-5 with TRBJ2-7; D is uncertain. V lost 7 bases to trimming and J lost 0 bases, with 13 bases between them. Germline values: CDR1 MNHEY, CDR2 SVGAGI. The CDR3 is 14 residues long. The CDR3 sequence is CASNSPGSSYEQYF. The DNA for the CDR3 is TGTGCCAGCAATTCCCCCGGGTCCTCCTACGAGCAGTACTTC.

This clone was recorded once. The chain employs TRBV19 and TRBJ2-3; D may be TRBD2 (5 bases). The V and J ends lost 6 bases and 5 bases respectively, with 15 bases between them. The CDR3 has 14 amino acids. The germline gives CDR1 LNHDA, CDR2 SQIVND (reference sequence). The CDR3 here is CASSLPWERDTQYF. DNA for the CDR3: TGTGCCAGTAGCCTGCCCTGGGAGAGAGATACGCAGTATTTT. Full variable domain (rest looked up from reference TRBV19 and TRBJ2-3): DGGITQSPKYLFRKEGQNVTLSCEQNLNHDAMYWYRQDPGQGLRLIYYSQIVNDFQKGDIAEGYSVSREKKESFPLTVTSAQKNPTAFYLCASSLPWERDTQYFGPGTRLTVL.

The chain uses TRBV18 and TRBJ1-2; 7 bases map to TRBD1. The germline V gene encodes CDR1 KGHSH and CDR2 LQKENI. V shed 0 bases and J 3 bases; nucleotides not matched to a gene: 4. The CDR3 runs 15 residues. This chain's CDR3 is CASSPPPQGYYGYTF. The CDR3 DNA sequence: TGTGCCAGCTCACCACCGCCACAGGGGTACTATGGCTACACCTTC.

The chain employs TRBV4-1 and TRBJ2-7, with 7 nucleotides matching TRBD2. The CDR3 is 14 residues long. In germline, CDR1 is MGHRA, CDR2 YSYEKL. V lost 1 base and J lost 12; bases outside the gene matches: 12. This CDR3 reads CASSQVLARESRYF. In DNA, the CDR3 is TGCGCCAGCAGCCAAGTACTCGCGCGGGAGAGCCGGTACTTC.

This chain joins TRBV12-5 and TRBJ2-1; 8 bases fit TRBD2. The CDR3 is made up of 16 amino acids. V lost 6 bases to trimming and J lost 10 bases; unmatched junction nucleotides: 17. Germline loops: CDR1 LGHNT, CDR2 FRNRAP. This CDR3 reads CASGAISGRAIAEQFF. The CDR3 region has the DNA TGTGCTAGTGGAGCCATATCCGGGAGGGCAATTGCGGAGCAGTTCTTC.

The CDR3 loop reads CASSQQDLISYNEQFF. For the CDR3, the DNA is TGCGCCAGCAGCCAACAGGATTTAATCTCCTACAATGAGCAGTTCTTC. The chain is built from TRBV4-1 and TRBJ2-1, with unresolved D. V lost 2 bases and J lost 0, with 11 bases in between. The CDR3 loop spans 16 amino acids. Germline V gene data show CDR1 as MGHRA and CDR2 as YSYEKL.

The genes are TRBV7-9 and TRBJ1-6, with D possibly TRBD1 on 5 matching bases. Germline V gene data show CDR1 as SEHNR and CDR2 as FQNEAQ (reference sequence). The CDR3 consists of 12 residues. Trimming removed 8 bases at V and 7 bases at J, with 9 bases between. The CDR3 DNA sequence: TGTGCCAGCGGGGGGGTCAATTCACCCCTCCACTTT. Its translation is CASGGVNSPLHF.

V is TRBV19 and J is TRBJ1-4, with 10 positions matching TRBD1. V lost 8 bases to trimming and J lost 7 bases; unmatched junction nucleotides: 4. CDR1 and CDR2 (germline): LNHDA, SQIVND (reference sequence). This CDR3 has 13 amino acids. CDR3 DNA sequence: TGTGCCAGTGGAAGGACAGGGGGTGAAAAACTGTTTTTT. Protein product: CASGRTGGEKLFF.

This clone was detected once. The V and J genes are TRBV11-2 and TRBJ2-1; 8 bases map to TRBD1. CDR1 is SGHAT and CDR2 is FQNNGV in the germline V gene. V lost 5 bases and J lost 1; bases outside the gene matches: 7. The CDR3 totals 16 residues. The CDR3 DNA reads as TGTGCCAGCAGCGTATCGACAGGGGTTTCCTACAATGAGCAGTTCTTC. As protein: CASSVSTGVSYNEQFF.

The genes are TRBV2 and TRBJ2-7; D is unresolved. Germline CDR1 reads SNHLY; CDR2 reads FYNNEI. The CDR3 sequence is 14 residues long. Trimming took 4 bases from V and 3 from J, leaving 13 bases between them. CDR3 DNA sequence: TGTGCCAGCAGTGGATCAGGCTCGATCTACGAGCAGTACTTC. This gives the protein CASSGSGSIYEQYF.

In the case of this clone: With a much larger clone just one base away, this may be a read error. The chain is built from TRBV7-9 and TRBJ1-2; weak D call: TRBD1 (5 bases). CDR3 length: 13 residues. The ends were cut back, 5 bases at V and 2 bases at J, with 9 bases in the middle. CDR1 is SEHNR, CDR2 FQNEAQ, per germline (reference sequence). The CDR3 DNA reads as TGTGCCAGCAGCCTACAGGAGAACTATGGCTACACCTTC. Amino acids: CASSLQENYGYTF.

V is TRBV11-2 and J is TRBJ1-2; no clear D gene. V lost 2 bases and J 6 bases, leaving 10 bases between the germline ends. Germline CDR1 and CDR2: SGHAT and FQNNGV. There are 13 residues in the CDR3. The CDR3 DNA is TGTGCCAGCAGCTTACTACCGGGGAATGGCTACACCTTC. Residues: CASSLLPGNGYTF.

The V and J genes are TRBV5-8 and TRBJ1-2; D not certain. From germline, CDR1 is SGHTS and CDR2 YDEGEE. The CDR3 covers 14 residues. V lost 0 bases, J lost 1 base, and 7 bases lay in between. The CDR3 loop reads CASSLEGGNYGYTF. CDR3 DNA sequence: TGTGCCAGCAGCTTGGAAGGCGGTAACTATGGCTACACCTTC.

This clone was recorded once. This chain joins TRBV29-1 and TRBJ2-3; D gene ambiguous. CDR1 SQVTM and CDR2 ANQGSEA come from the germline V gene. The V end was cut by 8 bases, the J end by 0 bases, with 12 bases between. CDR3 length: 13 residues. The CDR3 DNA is TGCAGCTTAATAGAGATTAGCACAGATACGCAGTATTTT. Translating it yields CSLIEISTDTQYF.

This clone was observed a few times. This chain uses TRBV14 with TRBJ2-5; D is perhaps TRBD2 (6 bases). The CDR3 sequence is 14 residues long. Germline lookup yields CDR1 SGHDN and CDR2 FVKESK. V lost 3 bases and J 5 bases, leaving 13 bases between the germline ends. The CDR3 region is CASSQRTNLETQYF. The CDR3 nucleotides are TGTGCCAGCAGCCAGAGGACTAATCTTGAGACCCAGTACTTC.